The present T cell receptor beta chain was sequenced within a study of response to subunit inactivated influenza vaccine. Study findings and constraints: Seasonal influenza vaccination, on each occasion, was suggested by the authors to recruit few new T cells.

Regarding this clonotype: Its matching antigen is unknown.

The germline V gene encodes CDR1 MNHEY and CDR2 SVGAGI. With 2 bases removed from V and 4 bases from J, the gap between germline ends came to 8 bases. There are 13 residues in the CDR3. A single record per CDR3 protein comes from TCRdb applying MiXCR to the RT-PCR reads. The sample carries more than 700,000 distinct CDR3 sequences, about 20% recorded once. The material was PBMCs from blood, obtained 5 days after vaccination. The sequence was obtained from a man in his fifties or sixties who received an inactivated influenza vaccine. The rearrangement joins TRBV6-5 to TRBJ2-5; D not certain. CDR3 protein: CASSYGPVETQYF. The CDR3 DNA sequence: TGTGCCAGCAGTTACGGTCCCGTAGAGACCCAGTACTTC.